The entry that follows covers one TCR beta chain sequence. This sample stems from a study of T cells in Graves' hyperthyroidism and ophthalmopathy. From RNA transcripts, TCR beta CDR3 regions were amplified. Researchers ran a first-round RT-PCR on the TCR CDR3 using the HTBI primer set. TCRdb re-called the multiplex PCR reads through MiXCR, storing one row per CDR3 protein. The sample has 610,000 or so distinct CDR3 sequences; roughly 46% are singletons. Trimming at V came to 3 bases and at J to 4 bases, leaving 7 bases not matched to a gene. This CDR3 has 16 amino acids. In germline, CDR1 is LNHDA, CDR2 SQIVND (reference sequence). Stable Graves' hyperthyroidism denoted no ophthalmopathy progression over 18 months. Clinicians diagnosed patients from clinical symptoms, serum thyroxine and TRAb, thyroid ultrasound and orbital computed tomography.

The sample comprised peripheral blood or thyroid tissue (not recorded which). The chain has TRBV19 and TRBJ2-1, with 9 bases lining up with TRBD2. The receptor was isolated from a woman under 30 with Graves' hyperthyroidism. CDR3 nucleotides: TGTGCCAGTAGTATCTCTAGCGGGATCGGGTACAATGAGCAGTTCTTC. It translates to CASSISSGIGYNEQFF.